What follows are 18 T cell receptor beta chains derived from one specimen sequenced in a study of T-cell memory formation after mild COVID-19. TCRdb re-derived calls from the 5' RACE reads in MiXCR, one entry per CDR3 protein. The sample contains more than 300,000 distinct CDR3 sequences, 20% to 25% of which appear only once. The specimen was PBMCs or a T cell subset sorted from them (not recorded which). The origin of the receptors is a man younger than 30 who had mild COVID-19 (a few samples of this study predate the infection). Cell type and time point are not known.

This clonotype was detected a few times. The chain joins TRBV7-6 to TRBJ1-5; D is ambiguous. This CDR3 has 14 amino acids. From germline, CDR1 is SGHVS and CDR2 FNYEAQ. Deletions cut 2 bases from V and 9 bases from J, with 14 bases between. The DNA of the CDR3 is TGTGCCAGCAGCTTACCGGCTGGGAAAGGGCCCCAGCATTTT. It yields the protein CASSLPAGKGPQHF.

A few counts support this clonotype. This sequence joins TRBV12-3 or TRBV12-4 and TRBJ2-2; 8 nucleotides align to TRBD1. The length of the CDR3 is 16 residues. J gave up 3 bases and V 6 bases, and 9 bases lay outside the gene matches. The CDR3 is CASSPRTGFDTGELFF. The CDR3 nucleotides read TGTGCCAGCAGCCCAAGGACAGGGTTTGACACCGGGGAGCTGTTTTTT.

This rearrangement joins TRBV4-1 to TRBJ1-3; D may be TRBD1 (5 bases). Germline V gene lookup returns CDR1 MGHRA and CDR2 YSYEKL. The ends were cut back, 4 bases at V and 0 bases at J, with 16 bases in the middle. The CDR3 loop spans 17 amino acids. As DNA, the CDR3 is TGCGCCAGCAGCCTAGAACAGGCCGAACACTCTGGAAACACCATATATTTT. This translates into CASSLEQAEHSGNTIYF.

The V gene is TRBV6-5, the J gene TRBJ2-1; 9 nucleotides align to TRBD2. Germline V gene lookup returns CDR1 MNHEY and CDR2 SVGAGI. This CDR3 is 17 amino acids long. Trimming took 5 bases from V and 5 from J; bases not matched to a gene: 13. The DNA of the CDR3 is TGTGCCAGCAGTAGGGCAATTTCGACTAGCGGAAACAATGAGCAGTTCTTC. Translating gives CASSRAISTSGNNEQFF.

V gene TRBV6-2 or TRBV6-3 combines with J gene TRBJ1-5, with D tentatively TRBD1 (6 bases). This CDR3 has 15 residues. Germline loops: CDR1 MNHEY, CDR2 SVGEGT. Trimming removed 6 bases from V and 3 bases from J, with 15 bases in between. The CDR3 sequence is CASRPGQLYNQPQHF. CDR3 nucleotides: TGTGCCAGCAGACCTGGACAGTTATACAATCAGCCCCAGCATTTT.

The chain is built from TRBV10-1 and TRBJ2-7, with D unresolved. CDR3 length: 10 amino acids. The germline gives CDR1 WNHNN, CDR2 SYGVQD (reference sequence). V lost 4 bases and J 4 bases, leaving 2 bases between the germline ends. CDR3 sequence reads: CASSVYEQYV. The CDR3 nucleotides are TGCGCCAGCAGTGTTTACGAGCAGTACGTC.

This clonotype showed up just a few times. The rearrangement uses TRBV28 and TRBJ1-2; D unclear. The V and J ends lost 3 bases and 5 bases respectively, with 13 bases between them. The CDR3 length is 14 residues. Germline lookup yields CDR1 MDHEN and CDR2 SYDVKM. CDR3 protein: CASSFEGTGYGYTF. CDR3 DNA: TGTGCCAGCAGTTTTGAGGGAACGGGGTATGGCTACACCTTC.

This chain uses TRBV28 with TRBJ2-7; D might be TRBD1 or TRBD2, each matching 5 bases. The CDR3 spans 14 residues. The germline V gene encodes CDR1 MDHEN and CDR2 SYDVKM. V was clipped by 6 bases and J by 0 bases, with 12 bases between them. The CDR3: CASSPWGSSYEQYF. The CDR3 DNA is TGTGCCAGCAGCCCCTGGGGGAGCTCCTACGAGCAGTACTTC.

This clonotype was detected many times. CDR3 sequence: CASSQGTDYNSPLHF. In nucleotides, the CDR3 is TGTGCCAGCAGCCAAGGGACAGACTATAATTCACCCCTCCACTTT. The chain recombines TRBV3-1 with TRBJ1-6, with a possible D match to TRBD1 (6 bases). The germline V gene has CDR1 LGHDT and CDR2 YNNKEL (reference sequence). The CDR3 spans 15 residues. V lost 1 base and J lost 3, with 7 bases in between.

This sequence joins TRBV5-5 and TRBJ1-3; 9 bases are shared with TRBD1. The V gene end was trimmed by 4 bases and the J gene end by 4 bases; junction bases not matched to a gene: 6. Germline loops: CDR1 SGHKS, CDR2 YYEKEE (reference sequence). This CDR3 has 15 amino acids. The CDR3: CASSPWGQGGNTIYF. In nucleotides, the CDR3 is TGTGCCAGCAGCCCATGGGGACAGGGCGGAAACACCATATATTTT.

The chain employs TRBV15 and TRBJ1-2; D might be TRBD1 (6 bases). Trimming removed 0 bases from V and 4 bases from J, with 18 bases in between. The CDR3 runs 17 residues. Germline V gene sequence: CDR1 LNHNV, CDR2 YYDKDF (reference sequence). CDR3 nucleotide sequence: TGTGCCACCAGCAGAGATCAGTTACGGGGGGGCCTCTATGGCTACACCTTC. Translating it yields CATSRDQLRGGLYGYTF.

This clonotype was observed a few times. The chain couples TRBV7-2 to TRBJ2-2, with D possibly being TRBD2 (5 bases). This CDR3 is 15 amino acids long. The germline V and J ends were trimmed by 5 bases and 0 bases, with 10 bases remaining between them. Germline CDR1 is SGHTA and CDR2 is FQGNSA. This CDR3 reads CASSPHGANTGELFF. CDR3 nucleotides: TGTGCCAGCAGCCCTCACGGGGCGAACACCGGGGAGCTGTTTTTT.

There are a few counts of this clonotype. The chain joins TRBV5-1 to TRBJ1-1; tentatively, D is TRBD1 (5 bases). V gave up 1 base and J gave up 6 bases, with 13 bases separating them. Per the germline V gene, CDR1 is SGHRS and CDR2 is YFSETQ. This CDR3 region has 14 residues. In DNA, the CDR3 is TGCGCCAGCAGCTTGCCGGGGCTGGTTTCTGAAGCTTTCTTT. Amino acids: CASSLPGLVSEAFF.

CDR3 DNA sequence: TGTGCCAGCAGCCAAGATCATAACAGCGCGACAGATACGCAGTATTTT. This sequence encodes CASSQDHNSATDTQYF. V gene TRBV3-1 combines with J gene TRBJ2-3; D not resolved. The CDR3 totals 16 residues. Deletions cut 0 bases from V and 3 bases from J, with 13 bases between. Per germline, CDR1 LGHDT and CDR2 YNNKEL (reference sequence).

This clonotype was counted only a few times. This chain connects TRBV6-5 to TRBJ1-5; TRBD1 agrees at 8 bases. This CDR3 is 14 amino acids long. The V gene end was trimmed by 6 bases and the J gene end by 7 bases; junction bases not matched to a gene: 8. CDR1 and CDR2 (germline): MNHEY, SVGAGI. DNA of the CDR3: TGTGCCAGCAGGGACGGACAGGGAGTCCAGCCCCAGCATTTT. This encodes CASRDGQGVQPQHF.

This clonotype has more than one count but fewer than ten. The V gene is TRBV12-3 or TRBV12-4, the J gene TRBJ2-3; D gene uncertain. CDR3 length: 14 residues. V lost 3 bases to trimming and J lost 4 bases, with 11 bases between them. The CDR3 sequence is CASSFKVPPDTQYF. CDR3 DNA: TGTGCCAGCAGTTTTAAGGTTCCCCCAGATACGCAGTATTTT.

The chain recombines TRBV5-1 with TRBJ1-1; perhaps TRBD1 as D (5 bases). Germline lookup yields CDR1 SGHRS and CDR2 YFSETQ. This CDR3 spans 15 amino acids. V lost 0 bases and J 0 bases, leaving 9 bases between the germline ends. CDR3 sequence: CASSLAPGMNTEAFF. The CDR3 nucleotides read TGCGCCAGCAGCTTGGCCCCAGGGATGAACACTGAAGCTTTCTTT.

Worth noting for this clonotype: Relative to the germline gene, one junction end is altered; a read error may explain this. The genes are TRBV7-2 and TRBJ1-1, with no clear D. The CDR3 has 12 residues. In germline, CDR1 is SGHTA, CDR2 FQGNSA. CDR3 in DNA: TGTGCCAGCAGCTTAAGTTTAACTGACGCTTTCTTT. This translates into CASSLSLTDAFF.